The clone carrying this TCR beta chain was seen at least ten times. Its antigen remains unidentified. The CDR3 has 14 amino acids. Germline CDR1 is SSHAT and CDR2 is FNYEAQ (reference sequence). J lost 7 bases, V lost 0 bases, and 3 bases had no gene match. The data stem from a study of T-cell reconstitution after alpha-beta-depleted transplantation in children. Regarding the study as a whole: Alpha-beta T cells present about two months after transplant were reported to originate from several hundred expanded graft clones. One year post-transplant, T-cell counts and diversity were largely derived from T cells produced anew. Surviving recipient T cells and intrathymic progenitors accounted for some patients' high TCRbeta diversity at day 60.

Unique molecular identifiers featured in how the TCRbeta library was prepared. TCRdb re-analysed the PCR reads in MiXCR, keeping a single row per CDR3 protein. This sample has 25,000 to 35,000 distinct CDR3 sequences; less than 8.5% occur once, and the top ten carry around 30%. The receptor's source is a child under two years old who had a stem cell transplant for acute myeloid leukemia, so the T cells may come from the graft donor. Sequenced here: peripheral blood, sampled 60 days after TCRalphabeta/CD19-depleted stem cell transplant. V is TRBV7-7 and J is TRBJ2-1, with 7 bases fitting TRBD2. The CDR3 region has the DNA TGTGCCAGCAGCTTAGCGGGGCGGGGGAATGAGCAGTTCTTC. Translation: CASSLAGRGNEQFF.